These 13 T cell receptor beta chains came from one sample sequenced in a study of T cells after yellow fever vaccination. TCRdb re-called the 5' RACE reads with MiXCR, one entry per CDR3 protein. This table holds some 670,000 distinct CDR3 sequences, approximately 13% found once. Sequenced material: PBMCs, taken on the day of the yellow fever booster vaccination. The source of these receptors is a man aged 30 to 45 who received the YFV17D yellow fever vaccine.

This clonotype appeared a few times. The chain recombines TRBV5-4 with TRBJ2-3, with 8 bases identical to TRBD2. The CDR3 runs to 14 residues. V trimming: 1 base; J trimming: 6 bases; junction bases outside the gene matches: 4. Germline CDR1 reads SGHNT; CDR2 reads YYREEE (reference sequence). The CDR3 nucleotides are TGTGCCAGCAGCTTGAGCGGGAGTCGGGATACGCAGTATTTT. Protein product: CASSLSGSRDTQYF. The full variable domain, completed using reference TRBV5-4 and TRBJ2-3, is ETGVTQSPTHLIKTRGQQVTLRCSSQSGHNTVSWYQQALGQGPQFIFQYYREEENGRGNFPPRFSGLQFPNYSSELNVNALELDDSALYLCASSLSGSRDTQYFGPGTRLTVL.

This clonotype was observed a few times. The CDR3: CASSPGGLEQFF. Written as DNA, the CDR3 is TGTGCCAGCAGTCCAGGCGGGCTCGAGCAGTTCTTC. The V call is TRBV12-3 or TRBV12-4, the J call TRBJ2-1; possible D gene TRBD2, 5 bases. V was cut by 5 bases and J by 10 bases, with 12 bases left in between. The CDR3 covers 12 residues.

V and J are TRBV4-3 and TRBJ2-1; D may be TRBD2 (6 bases). V lost 1 base to trimming and J lost 3 bases, with 19 bases between them. Per the germline V gene, CDR1 is LGHNA and CDR2 is YSLEER. The CDR3 covers 18 residues. The CDR3 region is CASSQGHPLASHYNEQFF. The CDR3, as DNA: TGCGCCAGCAGCCAAGGCCACCCGCTAGCGAGCCACTACAATGAGCAGTTCTTC.

This clonotype was observed a handful of times. V and J are TRBV20-1 and TRBJ1-4, with a tentative D call TRBD1 (6 bases). Germline loops: CDR1 DFQATT, CDR2 SNEGSKA (reference sequence). V lost 0 bases, J lost 7 bases, and 15 bases lay in between. The CDR3 spans 15 residues. CDR3 sequence: CSARDGGRVGEKLFF. CDR3 DNA: TGCAGTGCTAGAGATGGGGGCCGGGTGGGTGAAAAACTGTTTTTT.

The V call is TRBV18, the J call TRBJ2-5; TRBD1 aligns across 9 bases. The germline V gene encodes CDR1 KGHSH and CDR2 LQKENI. V lost 2 bases, J lost 4 bases, and 8 bases stayed unmatched. The CDR3 covers 16 residues. The chain's CDR3 is CASSPYGSGQGETQYF. CDR3 bases: TGTGCCAGCTCACCATACGGCTCGGGACAGGGAGAGACCCAGTACTTC.

The chain couples TRBV25-1 to TRBJ1-1, with 10 nucleotides matching TRBD1. Looked up from germline, CDR1 is MGHDK and CDR2 is SYGVNS. CDR3 length: 14 amino acids. V lost 4 bases, J lost 6 bases, and 5 bases stayed unmatched. In DNA form, the CDR3 reads TGTGCCAGCAGTGCCTTCGGACAGGGGGCTGAAGCTTTCTTT. Residues: CASSAFGQGAEAFF.

V is TRBV19 and J is TRBJ1-5, with a weak D call TRBD1 (6 bases). The CDR3 runs 14 residues. Germline CDR1 is LNHDA and CDR2 is SQIVND (reference sequence). As DNA, the CDR3 is TGTGCTTCAAGCCCGGGGGGCCCCCCAGAGCCCCAGCATTTT. This encodes CASSPGGPPEPQHF.

The rearrangement joins TRBV3-1 to TRBJ2-5; the match to TRBD2 covers 8 bases. The trim removed 3 bases at V and 4 bases at J, leaving 7 bases unmatched. Germline V CDR1 and CDR2: LGHDT, YNNKEL (reference sequence). CDR3 length: 15 amino acids. This CDR3 reads CASSQNPAGGETQYF. The DNA of the CDR3 is TGTGCCAGCAGCCAGAACCCTGCGGGAGGAGAGACCCAGTACTTC.

This chain connects TRBV5-1 to TRBJ2-1; 11 bases agree with TRBD2. The CDR3 runs to 16 residues. Germline CDR1 and CDR2: SGHRS and YFSETQ. The V segment lost 4 bases and the J segment 8 bases; nucleotides outside the gene matches: 11. CDR3 in amino acids: CASSPGTSGRQDEQFF. CDR3 DNA: TGCGCCAGCAGCCCGGGGACTAGCGGACGACAAGATGAGCAGTTCTTC.

The chain joins TRBV5-8 to TRBJ2-4, with a possible D match to TRBD1 (5 bases). V was shortened by 4 bases and J by 0 bases, with 14 bases between the two germline ends. This CDR3 is built from 16 residues. Per the germline V gene, CDR1 is SGHTS and CDR2 is YDEGEE. DNA of the CDR3: TGTGCCAGCAGCAGGGGAACAATGTTAGCCAAAAACATTCAGTACTTC. It yields the protein CASSRGTMLAKNIQYF.

This clonotype was detected ten times or more. The chain uses TRBV29-1 and TRBJ2-6; D unclear. The CDR3 is made up of 16 amino acids. The germline V and J ends were trimmed by 4 bases and 0 bases, with 13 bases remaining between them. From germline, CDR1 is SQVTM and CDR2 ANQGSEA. CDR3 amino acids: CSVVGNTLSGANVLTF. The CDR3 nucleotides read TGCAGCGTTGTCGGAAACACTCTCTCTGGGGCCAACGTCCTGACTTTC.

The chain employs TRBV20-1 and TRBJ2-7; D is perhaps TRBD2 (5 bases). Germline CDR1 and CDR2: DFQATT and SNEGSKA (reference sequence). V lost 5 bases, J lost 4 bases, and 21 bases lay in between. The CDR3 sequence is 15 residues long. The CDR3 sequence is CSALGGPSNDYEQYF. The CDR3 DNA reads TGCAGTGCTTTAGGTGGGCCTAGCAATGATTACGAGCAGTACTTC.

V gene TRBV7-2 combines with J gene TRBJ2-7; D might be TRBD1 (5 bases). Germline V CDR1 and CDR2: SGHTA, FQGNSA. V lost 0 bases and J 0 bases, leaving 9 bases between the germline ends. CDR3 size: 15 residues. CDR3 sequence: CASSLARTTSYEQYF. Here the CDR3 DNA reads TGTGCCAGCAGCTTAGCCAGGACAACCTCCTACGAGCAGTACTTC.